This T cell receptor (beta chain) originates from a study of blood T cell repertoires in COVID-19. Germline V gene lookup returns CDR1 MDHEN and CDR2 SYDVKM. This CDR3 spans 16 amino acids. V was clipped by 4 bases and J by 0 bases, with 13 bases between them. In the original workflow: From reference gene primer amplification, estimates of nucleated cell counts were derived. Libraries were prepared by immunoSEQ multiplex PCR; TCRdb keeps only in-frame clonotypes and omits some of them. That table supplies the V and J calls and clone size; D and trimming were determined from the DNA. Of some 54,000 clones in the sample, around 86% were seen once.

Sample: peripheral blood. The receptor was derived from a woman aged 60-75 years with acute or convalescent COVID-19. The chain joins TRBV28 to TRBJ2-1; the D is unclear. The CDR3, as DNA: TGTGCCAGCAGTTCCATGACTGAAAGCTCCTACAATGAGCAGTTCTTC. Translated, it gives CASSSMTESSYNEQFF.